Sequencing of this T cell receptor (beta chain) was carried out in a study of blood T cell repertoires in COVID-19. In Seattle, patients joined the study during active infection and were tracked longitudinally. TCRdb's copy holds only in-frame clones and misses some; the assay was immunoSEQ multiplex PCR. The sample comprises 110,000 or so clones, 75% to 90% of which are singletons, and approximately 5% rests with the top ten. Source material: peripheral blood. This clonotype was obtained from a woman aged 60-70 years with COVID-19, enrolled during active disease.

CDR3 in DNA: TGTGCCAGCAGCCCCCGCCCCGTTCAAGCCGGCTATGGCTACACCTTC. Amino acids: CASSPRPVQAGYGYTF. This chain links TRBV7-9 with TRBJ1-2, with no clear D. Germline V lookup: CDR1 SEHNR, CDR2 FQNEAQ (reference sequence). V lost 5 bases to trimming and J lost 4 bases, with 20 bases between them. There are 16 residues in the CDR3.